Below are 31 T cell receptor beta chains sequenced from a single sample in a study of shared clonotypes between healthy human individuals (dated by TCRdb to 2019 to 2021). Library method: the immunoSEQ multiplex PCR assay. The clones in this table, taken by TCRdb from immuneACCESS, are in-frame only. Not every clone is retained; where verified, under half of the shortfall comes from an unresolved V gene, and the cause of the rest is unknown. This sample holds more than 600,000 clones; under 95% were observed only once. The top ten clonotypes cover approximately 24% of the sample. For the CD8 naive samples, CD45RO-negative cells were positively selected for CCR7, yielding a CD45RA+CCR7+ population from which TemRA cells were excluded. The sample taken for sequencing was naive CD8+ T cells sorted from blood. This specimen's cell subset or site label, per the study, means: CD45RA+CCR7+. Receptor source: a man under 40 in good health.

The rearrangement links TRBV5-1 to TRBJ1-5; weak D call: TRBD1 (6 bases). The CDR3 has 15 amino acids. The germline V gene has CDR1 SGHRS and CDR2 YFSETQ. Trimming took 0 bases from V and 5 from J, leaving 12 bases between them. The CDR3 sequence: CASSLEPGVYQPQHF. The CDR3 nucleotides are TGCGCCAGCAGCTTGGAACCAGGGGTTTATCAGCCCCAGCATTTT.

This chain connects TRBV27 to TRBJ1-2; the D gene is possibly TRBD1 (5 bases). V dropped 0 bases and J dropped 4 bases, with 12 bases sitting between them. The CDR3 is 15 amino acids. Per germline, CDR1 MNHEY and CDR2 SMNVEV (reference sequence). The DNA for the CDR3 is TGTGCCAGCAGTTTATCTCTCGACAGTATCTATGGCTACACCTTC. It codes for CASSLSLDSIYGYTF.

The genes are TRBV10-3 and TRBJ2-3; D gene uncertain. The CDR3 extends over 15 amino acids. Germline V gene lookup returns CDR1 ENHRY and CDR2 SYGVKD. V gave up 5 bases and J gave up 5 bases, with 17 bases separating them. In nucleotides, the CDR3 is TGTGCCATCAGTTCGGACGAAACGGGTTTAGATACGCAGTATTTT. Translating gives CAISSDETGLDTQYF.

This chain uses TRBV7-9 with TRBJ2-7, with D perhaps TRBD1 (5 bases). V was shortened by 2 bases and J by 2 bases, with 16 bases between the two germline ends. CDR1 and CDR2 (germline): SEHNR, FQNEAQ (reference sequence). This CDR3 has 16 amino acids. For the CDR3, the DNA is TGTGCCAGCAGCTTATCCCTAGAGAAGGGGACCTACGAGCAGTACTTC. The encoded protein is CASSLSLEKGTYEQYF.

This chain uses TRBV6-5 with TRBJ2-3; TRBD2 agrees at 7 bases. J was trimmed by 0 bases and V by 6 bases; bases with no gene match: 6. The CDR3 loop spans 15 amino acids. CDR1 is MNHEY and CDR2 is SVGAGI in the germline V gene. DNA of the CDR3: TGTGCCAGCAGCCAGCTTAGCGGGAGCACAGATACGCAGTATTTT. Amino acid sequence: CASSQLSGSTDTQYF.

This clone was recorded only once. The gene calls are TRBV6-4 and TRBJ2-1; no reliable D call. The CDR3 is 13 residues long. Germline V lookup: CDR1 MRHNA, CDR2 SNTAGT. The germline V and J ends were trimmed by 1 base and 1 base, with 2 bases remaining between them. CDR3 bases: TGTGCCAGCAGTGACTATTCCTACAATGAGCAGTTCTTC. It specifies CASSDYSYNEQFF.

The chain uses TRBV7-6 and TRBJ2-7; D not certain. In germline, CDR1 is SGHVS, CDR2 FNYEAQ. V was shortened by 1 base and J by 4 bases, with 14 bases between the two germline ends. This CDR3 region has 15 residues. CDR3 protein: CASSLGNGPSYEQYF. The DNA of the CDR3 is TGTGCCAGCAGCTTAGGGAACGGACCTAGTTACGAGCAGTACTTC.

This chain connects TRBV9 to TRBJ2-7; a possible D gene is TRBD2 (6 bases). Trimming stripped 0 bases from V and 1 base from J, with 14 bases between. The CDR3 extends over 16 amino acids. Germline CDR1 SGDLS, CDR2 YYNGEE. The CDR3 nucleotides are TGTGCCAGCAGCGTAGATCAGCGGGCTGCGTCCTACGAGCAGTACTTC. It yields the protein CASSVDQRAASYEQYF.

This rearrangement joins TRBV7-8 to TRBJ2-7, with 11 bases lining up with TRBD2. CDR3 length equals 15 residues. Unmatched junction bases numbered 8, after V lost 5 bases and J lost 5 bases. Looked up from germline, CDR1 is SGHVS and CDR2 is FQNEAQ. DNA for the CDR3: TGTGCCAGCAGCCCCCCCTCTAGCGGGAGGAACGAGCAGTACTTC. This sequence encodes CASSPPSSGRNEQYF.

This sequence joins TRBV14 and TRBJ2-1; 7 positions agree with TRBD2. Trimming took 4 bases from V and 3 from J; bases not matched to a gene: 9. Per germline, CDR1 SGHDN and CDR2 FVKESK. The CDR3 has 16 amino acids. In DNA form, the CDR3 reads TGTGCCAGCAGCCGGTTTCTAGCGGCGCTCTACAATGAGCAGTTCTTC. Translation: CASSRFLAALYNEQFF. Supplemented by reference TRBV14 and TRBJ2-1, the full variable domain reads EAGVTQFPSHSVIEKGQTVTLRCDPISGHDNLYWYRRVMGKEIKFLLHFVKESKQDESGMPNNRFLAERTGGTYSTLKVQPAELEDSGVYFCASSRFLAALYNEQFFGPGTRLTVL.

This clone was seen a few times. J is TRBJ2-7 and V is TRBV27; D is unresolved. The CDR3 runs 15 residues. Per the germline V gene, CDR1 is MNHEY and CDR2 is SMNVEV (reference sequence). Trimming pared 2 bases from V and 0 bases from J, leaving 11 bases between. In DNA, the CDR3 is TGTGCCAGCAGTTTAAGTGGTTACGGCTCCTACGAGCAGTACTTC. The encoded protein is CASSLSGYGSYEQYF.

V gene TRBV27 combines with J gene TRBJ2-7, with 7 nucleotides matching TRBD2. J lost 6 bases, V lost 4 bases, and 12 bases had no gene match. The CDR3 runs to 15 residues. The germline gives CDR1 MNHEY, CDR2 SMNVEV (reference sequence). The CDR3 DNA is TGTGCCAGCAGTTCTTTCCGTGCGGGAGTCGCCGAGCAGTACTTC. It encodes CASSSFRAGVAEQYF.

The chain recombines TRBV5-6 with TRBJ2-2; D is unclear. The CDR3 is made up of 13 amino acids. Trimming left V 4 bases short and J 5 bases short, with 9 bases between. Germline lookup yields CDR1 SGHDT and CDR2 YYEEEE. Here the CDR3 DNA reads TGTGCCAGCAGCCTAGAGAGAACCGGGGAGCTGTTTTTT. Protein product: CASSLERTGELFF.

This clone appeared a few times. The gene calls are TRBV2 and TRBJ2-7, with TRBD2 matching over 8 bases. Germline lookup yields CDR1 SNHLY and CDR2 FYNNEI. The CDR3 loop spans 11 amino acids. With 10 bases clipped from V and 5 bases from J, the junction kept 4 bases outside the gene matches. CDR3 in amino acids: CATNSGNEQYF. In DNA form, the CDR3 reads TGTGCCACCAATAGCGGGAACGAGCAGTACTTC.

This rearrangement joins TRBV11-2 to TRBJ2-7; 8 bases are a match to TRBD2. The CDR3 loop spans 16 amino acids. After removal of 3 bases from V and 4 bases from J, the junction contained 11 bases not matched to a gene. CDR1 SGHAT and CDR2 FQNNGV come from the germline V gene. The CDR3 sequence: CASSFVTGTRAYEQYF. The CDR3 DNA reads TGTGCCAGCAGCTTCGTCACCGGGACTAGGGCGTACGAGCAGTACTTC.

The chain has TRBV27 and TRBJ2-3, with TRBD2 identical over 8 bases. Germline CDR1 and CDR2: MNHEY and SMNVEV (reference sequence). This CDR3 is 17 amino acids long. V lost 7 bases, J lost 0 bases, and 12 bases stayed unmatched. In nucleotides, the CDR3 is TGTGCCAGCACCCCGGGACTAGTGCCCCATAGCACAGATACGCAGTATTTT. Encoded protein: CASTPGLVPHSTDTQYF.

This clone was recorded at least ten times. This CDR3 is also generated by other DNA sequences in the sample. The chain has TRBV11-2 and TRBJ2-1; D not resolved. CDR3 length: 13 amino acids. Trimming shortened V by 3 bases and J by 0 bases, and 3 bases separated the two germline ends. CDR1 and CDR2 from the germline V gene are SGHAT and FQNNGV. DNA of the CDR3: TGTGCCAGCAGCTTGGACTCCTACAATGAGCAGTTCTTC. It yields the protein CASSLDSYNEQFF.

This clone was found once. The chain combines TRBV9 with TRBJ2-1; 7 bases line up with TRBD2. CDR1 is SGDLS and CDR2 is YYNGEE in the germline V gene. The CDR3 length is 15 residues. V was clipped by 0 bases and J by 4 bases; unmatched bases: 4. The CDR3 region has the DNA TGTGCCAGCAGCGTAGAGGCGGGAGTTTACAATGAGCAGTTCTTC. This codes for CASSVEAGVYNEQFF.

The chain carries TRBV27 and TRBJ2-5, with D possibly TRBD2 on 6 matching bases. Germline CDR1 and CDR2: MNHEY and SMNVEV (reference sequence). Trimming took off 6 bases at V and 3 bases at J, with 14 bases between the two ends. CDR3 length: 14 amino acids. As DNA, the CDR3 is TGTGCCAGCAGCAACCTTGGCGGGGAAGAGACCCAGTACTTC. Protein product: CASSNLGGEETQYF.

J is TRBJ1-5 and V is TRBV27, with a weak D call TRBD1 (5 bases). This CDR3 contains 17 residues. V dropped 5 bases and J dropped 3 bases, with 20 bases sitting between them. Germline CDR1 and CDR2: MNHEY and SMNVEV (reference sequence). CDR3 nucleotide sequence: TGTGCCAGCAGTACGACCCGAGACAGATCCCCCAATCAGCCCCAGCATTTT. Its protein is CASSTTRDRSPNQPQHF.

The gene calls are TRBV28 and TRBJ1-1; a weak D match, TRBD1 (6 bases). CDR1 is MDHEN, CDR2 SYDVKM, per germline. Trimming shortened V by 4 bases and J by 0 bases, and 15 bases separated the two germline ends. CDR3 size: 16 residues. CDR3: CASSYLLAGVNTEAFF. The CDR3 nucleotides read TGTGCCAGCAGTTACCTCTTGGCAGGGGTGAACACTGAAGCTTTCTTT.

The sample holds one count of this clone. V and J are TRBV15 and TRBJ2-7; a possible D gene is TRBD1 (6 bases). CDR3 length: 14 amino acids. Per germline, CDR1 LNHNV and CDR2 YYDKDF (reference sequence). The V end was cut by 3 bases, the J end by 4 bases, with 13 bases between. CDR3 coding DNA: TGTGCCACCAGCAGCAGGGGAGTCCAATACGAGCAGTACTTC. Residues: CATSSRGVQYEQYF.

The V and J genes are TRBV15 and TRBJ2-7; the match to TRBD2 covers 7 bases. CDR1 is LNHNV and CDR2 is YYDKDF in the germline V gene (reference sequence). V lost 9 bases to trimming and J lost 1 base; unmatched junction nucleotides: 9. The length of the CDR3 is 14 residues. In nucleotides, the CDR3 is TGTGCCACGGGGGGGTTGGCAGCTTCCTACGAGCAGTACTTC. This sequence encodes CATGGLAASYEQYF.

This clone has only one observation. This chain connects TRBV5-4 to TRBJ2-5; 8 positions match TRBD1. Trimming at V came to 6 bases and at J to 5 bases, leaving 6 bases not matched to a gene. This CDR3 comprises 13 residues. Germline CDR1 SGHNT, CDR2 YYREEE (reference sequence). This CDR3 is CASTPGGGETQYF. CDR3 nucleotide sequence: TGTGCCAGCACCCCAGGGGGCGGGGAGACCCAGTACTTC.

The DNA of the CDR3 is TGCAGCGTTTCGGGACTAGCGGGAGGTCTGGGAGAGACCCAGTACTTC. Translated: CSVSGLAGGLGETQYF. The rearrangement joins TRBV29-1 to TRBJ2-5; TRBD2 matches at 15 bases. This CDR3 is 16 amino acids long. J gave up 4 bases and V 5 bases, and 8 bases lay outside the gene matches. Per the germline V gene, CDR1 is SQVTM and CDR2 is ANQGSEA.

The gene calls are TRBV10-3 and TRBJ2-2; tentatively, D is TRBD2 (6 bases). V dropped 8 bases and J dropped 4 bases, with 14 bases sitting between them. Germline V gene data show CDR1 as ENHRY and CDR2 as SYGVKD. The CDR3 consists of 14 residues. The CDR3 spells CAIQAGASTGELFF. The DNA for the CDR3 is TGTGCCATCCAAGCGGGCGCTTCCACCGGGGAGCTGTTTTTT.

The chain carries TRBV7-9 and TRBJ2-5; no reliable D call. Between the trimmed V and J ends, which lost 6 bases and 3 bases, there was a span of 17 bases. From germline, CDR1 is SEHNR and CDR2 FQNEAQ (reference sequence). This CDR3 has 15 residues. As DNA, the CDR3 is TGTGCCAGCAGTCGTCGAGGCCGGCAGGAAGAGACCCAGTACTTC. This translates into CASSRRGRQEETQYF.

V and J are TRBV27 and TRBJ2-7; D gene unclear. Germline V gene data show CDR1 as MNHEY and CDR2 as SMNVEV (reference sequence). V lost 5 bases and J 0 bases, leaving 14 bases between the germline ends. The CDR3 totals 15 residues. CDR3 region: CASSLASGFSYEQYF. CDR3 bases: TGTGCCAGCAGTCTTGCCTCAGGTTTCTCCTACGAGCAGTACTTC.

This clone was recorded once. This chain links TRBV2 with TRBJ2-2, with 10 bases aligning to TRBD1. Trimming cost V 6 bases and J 6 bases; bases outside gene matches: 10. This CDR3 contains 16 residues. CDR1 and CDR2 from the germline V gene are SNHLY and FYNNEI. This chain's CDR3 is CASRHDRGHNAGELFF. DNA of the CDR3: TGTGCCAGCAGGCACGACAGGGGGCACAATGCCGGGGAGCTGTTTTTT.

This clone was counted a single time. The chain joins TRBV5-4 to TRBJ2-1, with 7 bases identical to TRBD1. The CDR3 contains 15 residues. Trimming removed 4 bases from V and 3 bases from J; junction bases left unmatched: 7. From germline, CDR1 is SGHNT and CDR2 YYREEE (reference sequence). The CDR3 coding sequence is TGTGCCAGCAGCGTTGGGGACAGCCTCTACAATGAGCAGTTCTTC. Translating it yields CASSVGDSLYNEQFF.

This chain links TRBV9 with TRBJ2-1; the match to TRBD2 covers 13 bases. CDR1 SGDLS and CDR2 YYNGEE come from the germline V gene. This CDR3 contains 19 residues. J gave up 5 bases and V 3 bases, and 14 bases lay outside the gene matches. Here the CDR3 reads CASSAPSGTSGDIDNEQFF. CDR3 sequence (DNA): TGTGCCAGCAGCGCACCAAGTGGGACTAGCGGGGATATTGACAATGAGCAGTTCTTC.